The entry below describes one T cell receptor (beta chain). No antigen is known for it. The entry originates in a study of CD8 T cells in Susac syndrome. Findings and caveats of the study: In Susac syndrome, the CD4+ T cell repertoires did not show clonal expansion.

It was with random hexamers that about 0.45 to 1 ug RNA was reverse transcribed. TCRdb re-derived calls from the immunoSEQ multiplex PCR reads in MiXCR, one entry per CDR3 protein. Of some 180,000 distinct CDR3 sequences detected, 90% to 95% appear once; the ten largest clones hold 0.099%. There are 14 residues in the CDR3. Germline V lookup: CDR1 SGDLS, CDR2 YYNGEE. Between the trimmed V and J ends, which lost 0 bases and 3 bases, there was a span of 9 bases. The chain combines TRBV9 with TRBJ2-5; D not resolved. The sequence derives from a human donor with Susac syndrome. The sample consisted of CD4+ T cells from PBMCs. CDR3 residues: CASSVAGPEETQYF. Here the CDR3 DNA reads TGTGCCAGCAGCGTAGCCGGACCCGAAGAGACCCAGTACTTC.